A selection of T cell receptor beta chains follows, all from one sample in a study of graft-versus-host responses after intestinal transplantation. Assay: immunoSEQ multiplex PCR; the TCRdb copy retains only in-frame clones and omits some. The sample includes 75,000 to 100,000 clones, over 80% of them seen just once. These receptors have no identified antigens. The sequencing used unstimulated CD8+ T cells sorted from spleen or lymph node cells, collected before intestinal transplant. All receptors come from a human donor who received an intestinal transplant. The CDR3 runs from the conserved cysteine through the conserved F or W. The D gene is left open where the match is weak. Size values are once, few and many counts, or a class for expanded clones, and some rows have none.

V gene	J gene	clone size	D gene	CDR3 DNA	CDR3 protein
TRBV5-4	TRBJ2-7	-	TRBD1	TGTGCCAGCAGCGTGCCGGGACAGGGCACCGAGCAGTACTTC	CASSVPGQGTEQYF
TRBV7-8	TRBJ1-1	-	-	TGTGCCAGCAGCCTCCAACAGGTGAACACTGAAGCTTTCTTT	CASSLQQVNTEAFF
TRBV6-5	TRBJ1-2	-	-	TGTGCCAGCAGTCAGGGGCGGCCCTATGGCTACACCTTC	CASSQGRPYGYTF
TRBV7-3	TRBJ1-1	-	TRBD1	TGTGCCAGCAGCTTAACGCAGGGGGCGGGCACTGAAGCTTTCTTT	CASSLTQGAGTEAFF
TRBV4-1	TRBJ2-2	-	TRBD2	TGCGCCAGCAGCCAAGTACAGCGGGGGAACACCGGGGAGCTGTTTTTT	CASSQVQRGNTGELFF
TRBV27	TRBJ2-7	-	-	TGTGCCAGCAGCTGGGGTCAGGCCTACGAGCAGTACTTC	CASSWGQAYEQYF
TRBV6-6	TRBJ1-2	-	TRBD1	TGTGCCAGCAGTTCCATAGACAGGGAGAATGGCTACACCTTC	CASSSIDRENGYTF
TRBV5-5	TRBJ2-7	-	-	TGTGCCAGCAGCTCACAGCCGTACGAGCAGTACTTC	CASSSQPYEQYF
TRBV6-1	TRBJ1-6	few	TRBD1	TGTGCCAGCAGTGAAGGGACAGGGGGTAATTCACCCCTCCACTTT	CASSEGTGGNSPLHF
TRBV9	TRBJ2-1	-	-	TGTGCCAGCAGCGTATCGATGAGCTCCTACAATGAGCAGTTCTTC	CASSVSMSSYNEQFF
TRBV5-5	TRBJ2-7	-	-	TGTGCCAGCAGCCAACTGACAGAAACCTACGAGCAGTACTTC	CASSQLTETYEQYF
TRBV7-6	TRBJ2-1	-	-	TGTGCCAGCAGCCTCCACAATGAGCAGTTCTTC	CASSLHNEQFF
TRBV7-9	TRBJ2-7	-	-	TGTGCCAGCAGCTTACATTGGGGGATCTACGAGCAGTACTTC	CASSLHWGIYEQYF
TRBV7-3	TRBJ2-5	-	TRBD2	TGTGCCAGCAGCTTTCCGCCGGGACTAGCGGGAGTGACACAAGAGACCCAGTACTTC	CASSFPPGLAGVTQETQYF